These T cell receptor beta chains were read from a single sample in a study of blood T cell repertoires in COVID-19. Generated by immunoSEQ multiplex PCR, the TCRdb table keeps only in-frame clones and is missing some. The repertoire consists of 65,000 to 75,000 clones, with more than 75% occurring once and the leading ten covering around 15%. Material for sequencing was peripheral blood. These receptor sequences come from a human donor in a cohort sampled during active COVID-19. Both conserved end residues are part of each CDR3. A D gene is named only where the DNA matches it firmly. Size is omitted from some rows. Given values are once, few, many or a class for expanded clones.

J | D | size | V | CDR3 | DNA
TRBJ1-1 | - | - | TRBV6-2/TRBV6-3 | CASSPGRTQAEAFF | TGTGCCAGCAGTCCCGGAAGAACCCAGGCTGAAGCTTTCTTT
TRBJ2-6 | - | - | TRBV11-2 | CASSLALANVLTF | TGTGCCAGCAGCTTAGCACTGGCCAACGTCCTGACTTTC
TRBJ1-2 | TRBD1 | - | TRBV19 | CASSRGRGYTF | TGTGCCAGTAGCAGGGGGAGAGGCTACACCTTC
TRBJ2-5 | TRBD2 | few | TRBV5-1 | CASSLGAGEGKETQYF | TGCGCCAGCAGCTTGGGTGCGGGAGAGGGGAAAGAGACCCAGTACTTC
TRBJ2-3 | TRBD1 | - | TRBV6-2/TRBV6-3 | CASSQRQGNTDTQYF | TGTGCCAGCAGCCAACGACAGGGGAACACAGATACGCAGTATTTT
TRBJ1-1 | TRBD1 | - | TRBV19 | CASSYDRVRAFF | TGTGCCAGTAGTTATGACAGGGTGAGAGCTTTCTTT
TRBJ2-2 | - | few | TRBV19 | CATNRGNTGELFF | TGTGCCACCAACCGGGGGAACACCGGGGAGCTGTTTTTT
TRBJ2-7 | TRBD2 | - | TRBV11-2 | CASSADRSGRVSYEQYF | TGTGCCAGCAGCGCCGACAGGAGCGGGAGAGTTTCCTACGAGCAGTACTTC
TRBJ2-1 | TRBD1 | few | TRBV5-1 | CASSLARTGRNEQFF | TGCGCCAGCAGCTTGGCAAGGACAGGGCGCAATGAGCAGTTCTTC
TRBJ2-2 | - | - | TRBV5-4 | CASSLDGGPGELFF | TGTGCCAGCAGCTTGGACGGGGGGCCCGGGGAGCTGTTTTTT
TRBJ1-3 | TRBD1 | many | TRBV7-6 | CASSSGQGVSGNTIYF | TGTGCCAGCAGCTCCGGACAGGGGGTATCTGGAAACACCATATATTTT
TRBJ2-6 | TRBD2 | few | TRBV28 | CASSIAGIPVLTF | TGTGCCAGCAGCATAGCGGGGATCCCCGTCCTGACTTTC
TRBJ2-2 | - | - | TRBV3-1/TRBV3-2 | CASSQDLGAGELFF | TGTGCCAGCAGCCAAGATCTCGGTGCCGGGGAGCTGTTTTTT
TRBJ2-7 | TRBD2 | - | TRBV5-5 | CASSLGLAGEIPYEQYF | TGTGCCAGCAGCTTGGGACTAGCGGGAGAAATCCCCTACGAGCAGTACTTC
TRBJ2-5 | - | - | TRBV10-2 | CASREQGFQETQYF | TGCGCCAGCAGGGAACAGGGCTTCCAAGAGACCCAGTACTTC
TRBJ2-3 | TRBD2 | once | TRBV7-2 | CASSDVLADTADTQYF | TGTGCCAGCAGCGATGTCCTAGCGGATACTGCAGATACGCAGTATTTT
TRBJ2-7 | - | - | TRBV5-4 | CASSLDRVTYEQYF | TGTGCCAGCAGCTTGGATCGGGTGACCTACGAGCAGTACTTC
TRBJ2-1 | - | - | TRBV14 | CASSQRGNSYNEQFF | TGTGCCAGCAGCCAAAGGGGAAACTCCTACAATGAGCAGTTCTTC
TRBJ1-2 | - | - | TRBV5-1 | CASSLSPGQSNYGYTF | TGCGCCAGCAGCTTGAGTCCGGGACAATCTAACTATGGCTACACCTTC
TRBJ2-5 | TRBD2 | few | TRBV6-1 | CASSEAAGGRAVNF | TGTGCCAGCAGTGAAGCTGCGGGAGGACGGGCTGTAAACTTC